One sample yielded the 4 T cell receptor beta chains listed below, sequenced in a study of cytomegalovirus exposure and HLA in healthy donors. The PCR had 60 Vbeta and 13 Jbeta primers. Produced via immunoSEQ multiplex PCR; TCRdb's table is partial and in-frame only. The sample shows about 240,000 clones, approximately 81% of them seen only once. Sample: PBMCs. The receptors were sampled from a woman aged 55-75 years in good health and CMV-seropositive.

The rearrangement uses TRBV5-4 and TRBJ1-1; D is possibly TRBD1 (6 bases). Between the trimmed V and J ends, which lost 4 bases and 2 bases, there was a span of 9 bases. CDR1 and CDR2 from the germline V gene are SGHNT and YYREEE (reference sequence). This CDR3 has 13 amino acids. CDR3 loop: CASSVGQNTEAFF. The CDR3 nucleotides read TGTGCCAGCAGCGTGGGACAAAACACTGAAGCTTTCTTT.

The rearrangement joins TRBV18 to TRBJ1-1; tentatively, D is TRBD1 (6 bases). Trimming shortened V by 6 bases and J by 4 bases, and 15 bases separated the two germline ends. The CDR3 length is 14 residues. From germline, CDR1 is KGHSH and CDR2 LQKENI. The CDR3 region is CASSRQDSLTEAFF. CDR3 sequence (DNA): TGTGCCAGCTCCCGACAGGACAGTCTCACTGAAGCTTTCTTT.

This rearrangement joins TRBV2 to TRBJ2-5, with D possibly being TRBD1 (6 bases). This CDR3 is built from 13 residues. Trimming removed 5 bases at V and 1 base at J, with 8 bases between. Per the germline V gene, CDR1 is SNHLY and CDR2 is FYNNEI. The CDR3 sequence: CASSRDTQETQYF. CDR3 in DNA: TGTGCCAGCAGTCGGGACACCCAAGAGACCCAGTACTTC.

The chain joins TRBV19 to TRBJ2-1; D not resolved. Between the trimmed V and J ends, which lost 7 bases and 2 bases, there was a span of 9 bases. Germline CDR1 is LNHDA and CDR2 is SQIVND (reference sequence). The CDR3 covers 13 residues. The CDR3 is CASMNGAYNEQFF. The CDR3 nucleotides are TGTGCCAGTATGAACGGAGCCTACAATGAGCAGTTCTTC. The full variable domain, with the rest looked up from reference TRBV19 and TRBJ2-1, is DGGITQSPKYLFRKEGQNVTLSCEQNLNHDAMYWYRQDPGQGLRLIYYSQIVNDFQKGDIAEGYSVSREKKESFPLTVTSAQKNPTAFYLCASMNGAYNEQFFGPGTRLTVL.